This passage covers 20 T cell receptor beta chains from one sample sequenced in a study of T cells after yellow fever vaccination. MiXCR, applied by TCRdb to the 5' RACE reads, yields one record per CDR3 protein. The table has about 210,000 distinct CDR3 sequences, around 6.7% seen once; the top ten hold 1% to 1.2%. The specimen comprised CD4+ T cells sorted from PBMCs, sampled on the day of the yellow fever booster vaccination. The source is a man aged 25 to 45 who received the YFV17D yellow fever vaccine.

In its sample, this clonotype was seen many times. V gene TRBV9 combines with J gene TRBJ2-3, with D unresolved. Per germline, CDR1 SGDLS and CDR2 YYNGEE. The CDR3 length is 11 residues. V lost 4 bases, J lost 2 bases, and 2 bases lay in between. CDR3 loop: CASSYTDTQYF. As DNA, the CDR3 is TGTGCCAGCAGCTACACAGATACGCAGTATTTT.

This clonotype was observed at least ten times. The V call is TRBV12-3 or TRBV12-4, the J call TRBJ1-4, with a possible D match to TRBD1 (6 bases). This CDR3 contains 15 residues. V was shortened by 5 bases and J by 7 bases, with 17 bases between the two germline ends. The CDR3, as DNA: TGTGCCAGCAGTGTCAAGGGGGTGGGCTTTGAAAAACTGTTTTTT. Its protein is CASSVKGVGFEKLFF.

The sample holds many counts of this clonotype. The chain combines TRBV7-2 with TRBJ1-4, with 8 bases identical to TRBD1. CDR3 length equals 16 residues. Trimming at V came to 1 base and at J to 9 bases, leaving 10 bases not matched to a gene. CDR1 and CDR2 from the germline V gene are SGHTA and FQGNSA. This CDR3 is CASSLDMGRGPQKLFF. The CDR3 DNA sequence: TGTGCCAGCAGCTTAGATATGGGCAGGGGGCCGCAAAAACTGTTTTTT.

J is TRBJ1-2 and V is TRBV5-1; unclear D gene. V lost 3 bases and J 3 bases, leaving 12 bases between the germline ends. The CDR3 contains 14 residues. The germline V gene encodes CDR1 SGHRS and CDR2 YFSETQ. CDR3 nucleotide sequence: TGCGCCAGCAGCTGGCTTGAGGCCGACTATGGCTACACCTTC. This sequence encodes CASSWLEADYGYTF. Filled out from reference TRBV5-1 and TRBJ1-2, the complete variable domain reads KAGVTQTPRYLIKTRGQQVTLSCSPISGHRSVSWYQQTPGQGLQFLFEYFSETQRNKGNFPGRFSGRQFSNSRSEMNVSTLELGDSALYLCASSWLEADYGYTFGSGTRLTVV.

The chain combines TRBV5-1 with TRBJ2-2; D unclear. V dropped 0 bases and J dropped 6 bases, with 15 bases sitting between them. CDR1 is SGHRS and CDR2 is YFSETQ in the germline V gene. This CDR3 is 16 amino acids long. The CDR3 DNA follows: TGCGCCAGCAGCTTGGAGGCAGCTGGCTGGGCCGGGGAGCTGTTTTTT. It yields the protein CASSLEAAGWAGELFF.

In this sample, this clonotype turned up a few times. The chain joins TRBV5-1 to TRBJ2-2; 7 bases align to TRBD1. The ends lost 6 bases at V and 4 bases at J; junction bases unmatched: 9. Looked up from germline, CDR1 is SGHRS and CDR2 is YFSETQ. The CDR3 sequence is 15 residues long. This CDR3 reads CASTPSGQSTGELFF. CDR3 DNA: TGCGCCAGCACACCCTCGGGACAGTCCACCGGGGAGCTGTTTTTT.

In DNA form, the CDR3 reads TGTGCCAGCTCACCACCGCTGGGCCTCTCCACCGGGGAGCTGTTTTTT. It encodes CASSPPLGLSTGELFF. The J gene is TRBJ2-2, the V gene TRBV18; no clear D. Trimming left V 0 bases short and J 4 bases short, with 12 bases between. Germline V gene data show CDR1 as KGHSH and CDR2 as LQKENI. The CDR3 runs to 16 residues.

This clonotype was seen repeatedly, ten times or more. The chain carries TRBV5-1 and TRBJ2-5, with D possibly being TRBD1 (5 bases). The CDR3 is made up of 13 amino acids. Trimming took 2 bases from V and 5 from J, leaving 10 bases between them. In germline, CDR1 is SGHRS, CDR2 YFSETQ. The CDR3 spells CASSFRVGETQYF. DNA of the CDR3: TGCGCCAGCAGCTTCAGGGTCGGTGAGACCCAGTACTTC.

This clonotype was picked up many times. This chain joins TRBV5-1 and TRBJ2-7, with 7 nucleotides matching TRBD1. Germline CDR1 and CDR2: SGHRS and YFSETQ. The V gene end was trimmed by 0 bases and the J gene end by 4 bases; junction bases not matched to a gene: 4. This CDR3 has 14 amino acids. DNA for the CDR3: TGCGCCAGCAGCTTGGGACAGGGCTCGTACGAGCAGTACTTC. It translates to CASSLGQGSYEQYF.

CDR3 protein: CASSYRLAGGHSYEQYF. In DNA, the CDR3 is TGTGCCAGCAGTTACAGACTAGCGGGAGGTCACTCCTACGAGCAGTACTTC. The chain combines TRBV6-2 or TRBV6-3 with TRBJ2-7; TRBD2 agrees at 13 bases. The germline V gene encodes CDR1 MNHEY and CDR2 SVGEGT. J was trimmed by 0 bases and V by 2 bases; bases with no gene match: 4. CDR3 length: 17 residues.

This clonotype occurred a few times. The V call is TRBV19, the J call TRBJ2-3; 9 nucleotides line up with TRBD1. With 9 bases clipped from V and 3 bases from J, the junction kept 1 base outside the gene matches. The germline CDR1 and CDR2 sequences are LNHDA and SQIVND (reference sequence). The length of the CDR3 is 12 residues. The CDR3 DNA reads as TGTGCCAGCGGACAGGGGACAGATACGCAGTATTTT. It codes for CASGQGTDTQYF.

This clonotype was seen at least ten times. The V gene is TRBV29-1, the J gene TRBJ2-3, with unresolved D. The CDR3 is made up of 13 amino acids. In germline, CDR1 is SQVTM, CDR2 ANQGSEA. V lost 4 bases and J lost 4, with 12 bases in between. In DNA form, the CDR3 reads TGCAGCGTTGGTCTGGGCGGTCCAGATACGCAGTATTTT. It yields the protein CSVGLGGPDTQYF.

This clonotype came up many times. V usage is TRBV29-1 and J usage is TRBJ1-1; possible D gene TRBD1, 5 bases. Trimming stripped 0 bases from V and 5 bases from J, with 10 bases between. Germline V gene sequence: CDR1 SQVTM, CDR2 ANQGSEA. The CDR3 is 13 residues long. The CDR3 sequence: CSVEEGGGTEAFF. Written as DNA, the CDR3 is TGCAGCGTTGAAGAGGGGGGTGGGACTGAAGCTTTCTTT.

This clonotype showed up many times. The rearrangement joins TRBV29-1 to TRBJ2-1; the D gene is possibly TRBD2 (5 bases). V shed 7 bases and J shed 7 bases, with 11 bases lying between them. This CDR3 comprises 11 residues. The germline CDR1 and CDR2 sequences are SQVTM and ANQGSEA. The CDR3 loop is CSARTANEQFF. The DNA for the CDR3 is TGCAGCGCCCGGACTGCGAATGAGCAGTTCTTC.

This clonotype was counted a few times. The rearrangement joins TRBV5-4 to TRBJ2-6; D unresolved. The length of the CDR3 is 15 residues. Germline V gene lookup returns CDR1 SGHNT and CDR2 YYREEE (reference sequence). Trimming cost V 0 bases and J 4 bases, with 8 bases left between them. The CDR3 DNA reads TGTGCCAGCAGCTTGGGAAGCCCGGGGGCCAACGTCCTGACTTTC. Protein sequence: CASSLGSPGANVLTF.

This clonotype was counted ten times or more. CDR3 sequence (DNA): TGTGCCAGCAAGCTGGGCCACACCTACGAGCAGTACTTC. It is translated as CASKLGHTYEQYF. The V gene is TRBV6-2 or TRBV6-3, the J gene TRBJ2-7, with D uncertain. CDR3 length equals 13 residues. V lost 7 bases to trimming and J lost 2 bases, with 12 bases between them. Per germline, CDR1 MNHEY and CDR2 SVGEGT.

This clonotype has ten or more counts. The chain combines TRBV20-1 with TRBJ1-5, with TRBD1 as a possible D gene (5 bases). V lost 0 bases and J lost 4, with 13 bases in between. This CDR3 region has 15 residues. The germline CDR1 and CDR2 sequences are DFQATT and SNEGSKA (reference sequence). This CDR3 is CSARDPWAGNQPQHF. CDR3 coding DNA: TGCAGTGCTAGAGATCCTTGGGCAGGGAATCAGCCCCAGCATTTT.

This clonotype came up a few times. CDR3: CASSQARDTQYF. The CDR3 region has the DNA TGTGCCAGTAGCCAGGCAAGAGACACGCAGTATTTT. J is TRBJ2-3 and V is TRBV19; D is ambiguous. This CDR3 has 12 amino acids. V dropped 6 bases and J dropped 9 bases, with 13 bases sitting between them. Germline V gives CDR1 LNHDA, CDR2 SQIVND (reference sequence).

J is TRBJ2-7 and V is TRBV20-1; 8 nucleotides match TRBD2. The V segment lost 5 bases and the J segment 5 bases; nucleotides outside the gene matches: 14. CDR1 and CDR2 from the germline V gene are DFQATT and SNEGSKA (reference sequence). The CDR3 has 15 residues. DNA for the CDR3: TGCAGTGCTCTATCGTTTAGCGGGAATAGGAACGAGCAGTACTTC. Translating it yields CSALSFSGNRNEQYF.

This clonotype was seen many times. This rearrangement joins TRBV20-1 to TRBJ2-1; 7 nucleotides match TRBD1. V gave up 4 bases and J gave up 6 bases; unmatched junction bases: 9. Germline V lookup: CDR1 DFQATT, CDR2 SNEGSKA (reference sequence). This CDR3 contains 14 residues. The CDR3 here is CSATPGTVANEQFF. The CDR3 DNA reads TGCAGTGCTACCCCCGGGACAGTTGCCAATGAGCAGTTCTTC.